The clone carrying this T cell receptor (beta chain) appeared a few times. The data belong to a study of patients and donors after allogeneic stem cell transplantation. Via MiXCR, TCRdb re-called the RT-PCR reads, giving one row per CDR3 protein. This table holds 110,000 or so distinct CDR3 sequences, 35% found once. Germline V lookup: CDR1 DFQATT, CDR2 SNEGSKA (reference sequence). The CDR3 spans 17 residues. V shed 6 bases and J 2 bases; nucleotides not matched to a gene: 16. The sequenced sample consisted of blood, either unsorted or a sorted T cell fraction (not recorded which). The J gene is TRBJ2-4, the V gene TRBV20-1; TRBD1 aligns across 7 bases. The sequence derives from a human donor who was either an allogeneic HSCT recipient or a stem cell or donor lymphocyte infusion donor (not recorded which). It is not recorded whose cells these are; they may come from a transplant donor. CDR3 in amino acids: CSARGGPSPLPKNIQYF. In nucleotides, the CDR3 is TGCAGTGCACGAGGGGGCCCCTCCCCTCTTCCCAAAAACATTCAGTACTTC.